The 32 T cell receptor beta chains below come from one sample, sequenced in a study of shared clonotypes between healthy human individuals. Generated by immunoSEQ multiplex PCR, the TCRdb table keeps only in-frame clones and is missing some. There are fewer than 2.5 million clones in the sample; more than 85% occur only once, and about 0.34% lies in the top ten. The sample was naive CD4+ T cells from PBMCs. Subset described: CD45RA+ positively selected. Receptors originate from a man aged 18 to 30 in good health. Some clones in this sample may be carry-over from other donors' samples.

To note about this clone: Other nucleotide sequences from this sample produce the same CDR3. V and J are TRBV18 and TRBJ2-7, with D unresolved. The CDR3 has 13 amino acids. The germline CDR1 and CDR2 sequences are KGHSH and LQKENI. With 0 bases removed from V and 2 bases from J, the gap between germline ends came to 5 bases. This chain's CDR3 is CASSPPTTYEQYF. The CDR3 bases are TGTGCCAGCTCACCACCAACCACCTACGAGCAGTACTTC.

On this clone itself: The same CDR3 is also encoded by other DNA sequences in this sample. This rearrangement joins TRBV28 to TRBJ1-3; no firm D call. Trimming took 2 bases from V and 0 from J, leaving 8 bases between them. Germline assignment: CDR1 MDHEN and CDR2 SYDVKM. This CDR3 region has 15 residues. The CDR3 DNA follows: TGTGCCAGCAGTTTACGACAAGTCTCTGGAAACACCATATATTTT. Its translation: CASSLRQVSGNTIYF.

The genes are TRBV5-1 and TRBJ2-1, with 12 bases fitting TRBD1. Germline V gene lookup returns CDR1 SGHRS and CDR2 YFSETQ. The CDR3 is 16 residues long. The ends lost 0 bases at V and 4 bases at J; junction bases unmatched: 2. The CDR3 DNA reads TGCGCCAGCAGCTTGGCGGGACAGGGGGCTTACAATGAGCAGTTCTTC. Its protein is CASSLAGQGAYNEQFF.

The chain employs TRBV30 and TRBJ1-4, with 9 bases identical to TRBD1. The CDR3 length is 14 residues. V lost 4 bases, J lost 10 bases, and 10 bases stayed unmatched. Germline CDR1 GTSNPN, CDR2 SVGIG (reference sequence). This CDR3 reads CAWNIQGARGKLFF. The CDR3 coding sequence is TGTGCCTGGAATATACAGGGGGCTCGTGGAAAACTGTTTTTT.

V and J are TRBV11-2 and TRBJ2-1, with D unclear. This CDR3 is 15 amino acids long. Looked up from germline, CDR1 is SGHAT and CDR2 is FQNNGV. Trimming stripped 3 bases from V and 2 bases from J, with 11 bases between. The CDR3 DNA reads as TGTGCCAGCAGCTTCCAGCGAGTCACCTACAATGAGCAGTTCTTC. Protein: CASSFQRVTYNEQFF.

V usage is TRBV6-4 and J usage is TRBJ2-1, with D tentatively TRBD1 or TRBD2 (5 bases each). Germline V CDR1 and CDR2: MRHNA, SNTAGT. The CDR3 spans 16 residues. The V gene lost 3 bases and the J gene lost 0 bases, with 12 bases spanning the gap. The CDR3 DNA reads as TGTGCCAGCAGTGAATGGGGGAAGAGCTCCTACAATGAGCAGTTCTTC. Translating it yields CASSEWGKSSYNEQFF.

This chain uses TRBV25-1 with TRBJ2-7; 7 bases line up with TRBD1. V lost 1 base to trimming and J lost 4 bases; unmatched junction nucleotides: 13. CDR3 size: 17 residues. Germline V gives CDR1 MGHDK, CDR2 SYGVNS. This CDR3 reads CASSEFVRQGVQYEQYF. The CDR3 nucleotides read TGTGCCAGCAGTGAATTTGTTCGGCAGGGGGTCCAATACGAGCAGTACTTC.

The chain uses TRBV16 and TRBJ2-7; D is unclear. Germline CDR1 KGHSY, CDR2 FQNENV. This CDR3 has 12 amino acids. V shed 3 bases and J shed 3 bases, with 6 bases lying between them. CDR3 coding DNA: TGTGCCAGCAGCCAGCAGCACTACGAGCAGTACTTC. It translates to CASSQQHYEQYF.

This chain's CDR3 is CARGGLAGGNNEQFF. The CDR3 DNA reads TGTGCCAGGGGGGGACTAGCGGGAGGTAACAATGAGCAGTTCTTC. The rearrangement links TRBV5-8 to TRBJ2-1; 15 bases are shared with TRBD2. The V gene end was trimmed by 8 bases and the J gene end by 5 bases; junction bases not matched to a gene: 5. The CDR3 is 15 residues long. Per germline, CDR1 SGHTS and CDR2 YDEGEE.

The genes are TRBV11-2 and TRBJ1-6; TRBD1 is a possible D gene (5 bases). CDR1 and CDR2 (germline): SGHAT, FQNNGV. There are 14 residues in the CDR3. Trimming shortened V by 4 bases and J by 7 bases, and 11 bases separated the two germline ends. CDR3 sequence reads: CASSSTRENSPLHF. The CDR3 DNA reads TGTGCCAGCAGCTCGACCAGGGAAAATTCACCCCTCCACTTT.

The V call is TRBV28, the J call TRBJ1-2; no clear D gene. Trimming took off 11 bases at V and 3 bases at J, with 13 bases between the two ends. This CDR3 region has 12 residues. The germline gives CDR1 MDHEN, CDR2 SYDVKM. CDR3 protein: CAAAGTDYGYTF. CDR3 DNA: TGTGCCGCAGCGGGTACAGACTATGGCTACACCTTC.

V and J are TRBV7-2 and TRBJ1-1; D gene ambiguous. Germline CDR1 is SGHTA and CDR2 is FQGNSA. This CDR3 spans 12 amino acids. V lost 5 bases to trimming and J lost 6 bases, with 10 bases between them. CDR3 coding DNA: TGTGCCAGCAGCCCCCTCGTCCCTGAAGCTTTCTTT. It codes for CASSPLVPEAFF.

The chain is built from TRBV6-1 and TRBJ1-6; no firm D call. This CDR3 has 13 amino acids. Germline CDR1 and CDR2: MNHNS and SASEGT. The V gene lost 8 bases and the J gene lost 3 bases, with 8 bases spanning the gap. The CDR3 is CASRIDYNSPLHF. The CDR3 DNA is TGTGCCAGCCGAATAGACTATAATTCACCCCTCCACTTT.

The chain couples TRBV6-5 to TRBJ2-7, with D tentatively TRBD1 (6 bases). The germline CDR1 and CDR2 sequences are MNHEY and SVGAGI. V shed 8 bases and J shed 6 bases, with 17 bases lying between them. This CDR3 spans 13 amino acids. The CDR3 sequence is CASQRTAISEQYF. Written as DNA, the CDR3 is TGTGCCAGCCAGCGGACAGCCATTTCCGAGCAGTACTTC.

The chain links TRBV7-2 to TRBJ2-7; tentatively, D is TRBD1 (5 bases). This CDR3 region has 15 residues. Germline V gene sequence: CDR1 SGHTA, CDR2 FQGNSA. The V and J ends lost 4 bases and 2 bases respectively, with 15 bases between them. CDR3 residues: CASSSLGHATYEQYF. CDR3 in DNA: TGTGCCAGCAGCTCCCTGGGGCATGCCACCTACGAGCAGTACTTC.

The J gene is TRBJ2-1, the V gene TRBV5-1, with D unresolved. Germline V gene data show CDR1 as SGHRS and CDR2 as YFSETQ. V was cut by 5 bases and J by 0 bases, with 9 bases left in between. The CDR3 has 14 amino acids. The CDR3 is CASSKPSSYNEQFF. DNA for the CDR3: TGCGCCAGCAGTAAGCCCAGCTCCTACAATGAGCAGTTCTTC.

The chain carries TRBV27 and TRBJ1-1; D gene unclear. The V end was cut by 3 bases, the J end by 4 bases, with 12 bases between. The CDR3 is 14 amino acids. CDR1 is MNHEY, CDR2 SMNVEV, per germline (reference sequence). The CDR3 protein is CASSFSRQSTEAFF. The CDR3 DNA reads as TGTGCCAGCAGTTTCTCTCGACAATCCACTGAAGCTTTCTTT.

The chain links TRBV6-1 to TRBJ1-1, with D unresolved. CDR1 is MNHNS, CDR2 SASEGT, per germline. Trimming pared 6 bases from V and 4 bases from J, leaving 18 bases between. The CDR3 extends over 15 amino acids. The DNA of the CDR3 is TGTGCCAGCAGGATGGGGAGGCCCTTAGGCACTGAAGCTTTCTTT. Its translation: CASRMGRPLGTEAFF.

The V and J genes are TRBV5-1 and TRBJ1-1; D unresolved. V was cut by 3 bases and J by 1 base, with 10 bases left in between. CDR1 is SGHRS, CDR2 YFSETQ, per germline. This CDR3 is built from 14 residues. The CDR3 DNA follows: TGCGCCAGCAGCTCAAAGACACGGAACACTGAAGCTTTCTTT. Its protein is CASSSKTRNTEAFF.

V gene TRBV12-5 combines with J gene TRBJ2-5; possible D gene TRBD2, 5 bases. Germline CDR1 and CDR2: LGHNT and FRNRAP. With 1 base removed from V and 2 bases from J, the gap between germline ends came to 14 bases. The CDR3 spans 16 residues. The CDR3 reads CASGLATGNKQETQYF. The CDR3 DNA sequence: TGTGCTAGTGGTTTGGCCACCGGGAACAAGCAAGAGACCCAGTACTTC.

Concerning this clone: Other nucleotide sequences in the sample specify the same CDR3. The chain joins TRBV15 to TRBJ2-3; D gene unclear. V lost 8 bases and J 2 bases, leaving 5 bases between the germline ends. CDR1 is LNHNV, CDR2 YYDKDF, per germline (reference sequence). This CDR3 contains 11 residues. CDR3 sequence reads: CATRNTDTQYF. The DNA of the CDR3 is TGTGCCACCCGGAACACAGATACGCAGTATTTT.

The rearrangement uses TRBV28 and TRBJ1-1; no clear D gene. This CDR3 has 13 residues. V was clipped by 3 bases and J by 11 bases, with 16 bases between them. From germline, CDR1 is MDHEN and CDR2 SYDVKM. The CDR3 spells CASSFRSNGEAFF. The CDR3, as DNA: TGTGCCAGCAGTTTTCGTTCAAATGGGGAGGCTTTCTTT.

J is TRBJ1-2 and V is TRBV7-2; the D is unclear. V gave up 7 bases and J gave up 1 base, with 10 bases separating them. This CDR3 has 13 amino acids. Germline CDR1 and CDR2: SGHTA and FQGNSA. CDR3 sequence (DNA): TGTGCCAGCAACCTGTTGGTTAACTATGGCTACACCTTC. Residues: CASNLLVNYGYTF.

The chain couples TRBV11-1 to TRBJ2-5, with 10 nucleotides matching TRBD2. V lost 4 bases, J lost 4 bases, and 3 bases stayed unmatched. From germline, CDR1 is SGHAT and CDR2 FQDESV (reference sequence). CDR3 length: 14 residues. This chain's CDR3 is CASSWVAGGETQYF. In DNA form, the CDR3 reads TGTGCCAGCAGCTGGGTAGCGGGAGGAGAGACCCAGTACTTC. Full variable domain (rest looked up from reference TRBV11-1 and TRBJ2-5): EAEVAQSPRYKITEKSQAVAFWCDPISGHATLYWYRQILGQGPELLVQFQDESVVDDSQLPKDRFSAERLKGVDSTLKIQPAELGDSAMYLCASSWVAGGETQYFGPGTRLLVL.

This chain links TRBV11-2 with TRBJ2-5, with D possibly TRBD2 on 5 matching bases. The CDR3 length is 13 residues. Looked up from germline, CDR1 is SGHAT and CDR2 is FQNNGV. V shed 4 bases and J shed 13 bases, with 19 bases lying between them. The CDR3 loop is CASSYPGIVVRYF. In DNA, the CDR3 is TGTGCCAGCAGCTACCCGGGAATAGTTGTTCGGTACTTC.

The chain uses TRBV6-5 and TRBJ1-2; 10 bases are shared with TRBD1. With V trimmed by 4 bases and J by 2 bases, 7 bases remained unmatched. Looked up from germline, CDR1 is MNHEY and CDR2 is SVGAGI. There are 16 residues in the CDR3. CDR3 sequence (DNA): TGTGCCAGCAGTTCCTATGGGACAGGGGCAAACTATGGCTACACCTTC. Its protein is CASSSYGTGANYGYTF.

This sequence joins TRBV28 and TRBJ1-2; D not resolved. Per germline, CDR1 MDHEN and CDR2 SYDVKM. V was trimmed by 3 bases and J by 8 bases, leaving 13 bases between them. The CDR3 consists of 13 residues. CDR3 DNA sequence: TGTGCCAGCAGTTTCCCCGACCGCGTGGGCTACACCTTC. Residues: CASSFPDRVGYTF.

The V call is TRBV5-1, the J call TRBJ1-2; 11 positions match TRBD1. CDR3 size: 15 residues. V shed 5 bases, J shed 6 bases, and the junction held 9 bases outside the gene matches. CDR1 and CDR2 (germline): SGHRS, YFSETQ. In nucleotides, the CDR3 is TGCGCCAGCAGATCCCCCGGGACAGGGGGTAATGGCTACACCTTC. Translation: CASRSPGTGGNGYTF.

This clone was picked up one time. The CDR3 spells CASTPSGGNQPQHF. The CDR3 bases are TGTGCCAGCACACCCTCAGGGGGCAATCAGCCCCAGCATTTT. The chain joins TRBV28 to TRBJ1-5; TRBD1 might be the D (6 bases). The germline gives CDR1 MDHEN, CDR2 SYDVKM. The CDR3 length is 14 residues. Trimming took 7 bases from V and 2 from J, leaving 12 bases between them.

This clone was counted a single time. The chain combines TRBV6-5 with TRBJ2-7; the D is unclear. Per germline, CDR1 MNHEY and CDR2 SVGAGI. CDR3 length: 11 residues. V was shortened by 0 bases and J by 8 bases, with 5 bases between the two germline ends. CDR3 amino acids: CASSYSNKQYF. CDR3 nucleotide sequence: TGTGCCAGCAGTTACTCGAATAAGCAGTACTTC.

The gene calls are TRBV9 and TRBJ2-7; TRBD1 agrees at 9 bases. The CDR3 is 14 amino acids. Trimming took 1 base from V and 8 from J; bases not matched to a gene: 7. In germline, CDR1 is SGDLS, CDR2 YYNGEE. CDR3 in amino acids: CASSVRTGVGQQYF. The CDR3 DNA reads TGTGCCAGCAGCGTAAGGACAGGGGTCGGACAGCAGTACTTC.

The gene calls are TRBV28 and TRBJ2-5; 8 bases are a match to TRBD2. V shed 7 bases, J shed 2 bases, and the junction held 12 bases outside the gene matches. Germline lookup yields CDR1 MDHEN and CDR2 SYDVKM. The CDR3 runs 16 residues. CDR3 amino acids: CASTSLGGRKQETQYF. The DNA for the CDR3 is TGTGCCAGCACATCTCTGGGCGGGAGGAAACAAGAGACCCAGTACTTC.